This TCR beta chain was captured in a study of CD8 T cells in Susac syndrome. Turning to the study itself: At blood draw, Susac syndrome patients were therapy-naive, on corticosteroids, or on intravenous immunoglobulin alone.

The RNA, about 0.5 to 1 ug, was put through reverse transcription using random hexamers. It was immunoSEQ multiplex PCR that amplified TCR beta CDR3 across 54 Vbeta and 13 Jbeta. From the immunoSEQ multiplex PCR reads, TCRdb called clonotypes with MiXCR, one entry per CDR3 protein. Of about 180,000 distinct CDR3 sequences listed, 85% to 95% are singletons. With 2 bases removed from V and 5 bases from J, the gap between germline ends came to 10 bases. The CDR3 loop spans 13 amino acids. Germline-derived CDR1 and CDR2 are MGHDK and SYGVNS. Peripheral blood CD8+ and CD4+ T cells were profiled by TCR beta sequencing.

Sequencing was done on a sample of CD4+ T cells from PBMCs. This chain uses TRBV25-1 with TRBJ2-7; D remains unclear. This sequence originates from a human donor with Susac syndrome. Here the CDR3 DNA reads TGTGCCAGCAGTGAACCCCCCAGTGACGAGCAGTACTTC. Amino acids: CASSEPPSDEQYF.